The source of this T cell receptor (beta chain) is a study of blood T cell repertoires in COVID-19. Study context: COVID-19 samples from acute and convalescent phases originated in the United States, Italy and Spain. Sources were T cells, B-cell-depleted T cells, or PBMCs; the material itself was cDNA or gDNA.

Authors' methods: Scientists estimated how many nucleated cells there were by amplifying reference gene primers. The table came from immunoSEQ multiplex PCR; TCRdb's copy has only in-frame clones and leaves some out. D and trimming come from the DNA, and the V and J calls and clone size come from that table. Among over 200,000 clones listed, roughly 87% were seen once. This clone was seen once. Germline CDR1 is SGHRS and CDR2 is YFSETQ. This CDR3 comprises 13 residues. Trimming left V 9 bases short and J 7 bases short, with 17 bases between. This chain uses TRBV5-1 with TRBJ2-1, with D maybe TRBD1 (6 bases). Sequenced input: peripheral blood. The receptor was derived from a man aged 35-49 years with active or convalescent COVID-19. CDR3 in amino acids: CATAGVGVNEQFF. The DNA for the CDR3 is TGCGCCACGGCAGGGGTAGGGGTTAATGAGCAGTTCTTC.